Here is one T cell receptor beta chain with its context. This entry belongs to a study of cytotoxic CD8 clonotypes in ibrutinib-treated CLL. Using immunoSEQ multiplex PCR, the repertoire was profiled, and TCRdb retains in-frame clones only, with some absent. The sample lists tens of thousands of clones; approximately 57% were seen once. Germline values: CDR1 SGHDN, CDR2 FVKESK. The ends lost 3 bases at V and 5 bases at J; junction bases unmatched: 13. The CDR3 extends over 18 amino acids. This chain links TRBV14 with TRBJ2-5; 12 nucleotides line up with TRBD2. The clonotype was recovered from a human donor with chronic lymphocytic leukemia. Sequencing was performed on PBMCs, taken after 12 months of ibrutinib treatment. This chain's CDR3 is CASSQWGRLAGDAETQYF. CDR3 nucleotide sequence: TGTGCCAGCAGCCAGTGGGGGCGACTAGCGGGAGATGCGGAGACCCAGTACTTC.